A selection of T cell receptor beta chains follows, all from one sample in a study of T cells after yellow fever vaccination. TCRdb ran MiXCR on the 5' RACE reads and lists one entry per CDR3 protein. The data hold 250,000 to 400,000 distinct CDR3 sequences, with around 4.3% observed a single time. The input for sequencing was PBMCs, taken 15 days after the yellow fever booster vaccination. Receptors were obtained from a man between 18 and 35 years old who received the YFV17D yellow fever vaccine. CDR3s include the opening cysteine and the closing phenylalanine or tryptophan. A D gene is named only where the DNA matches it firmly. Clone size is not always given. Where it is, it says once, few, many or a class for expanded clones.

v_call	clone_size	j_call	d_call	cdr3_nt	cdr3_aa
TRBV5-1	-	TRBJ2-1	TRBD2	TGCGCCAGCAGCTTGGCAGGTAGCGGGACCTACAATGAGCAGTTCTTC	CASSLAGSGTYNEQFF
TRBV5-1	-	TRBJ1-4	-	TGCGCCAGCAGCGGGCTGGGTGCAACTAATGAAAAACTGTTTTTT	CASSGLGATNEKLFF
TRBV12-3/TRBV12-4	many	TRBJ1-1	-	TGTGCCAGCAGTTTATCGGGGCTCGAAGCTTTCTTT	CASSLSGLEAFF
TRBV7-2	-	TRBJ1-1	-	TGTGCCAGCAGCACGGGCCCAGGCAGGGGGAACACTGAAGCTTTCTTT	CASSTGPGRGNTEAFF
TRBV2	-	TRBJ2-3	-	TGTGCCATCGGGGCTGCTCTGAAGACAGATACGCAGTATTTT	CAIGAALKTDTQYF
TRBV10-3	many	TRBJ2-1	TRBD2	TGTGCCATCAGCCCCGGACTAGGAAGCTCCTACAATGAGCAGTTCTTC	CAISPGLGSSYNEQFF
TRBV4-3	-	TRBJ2-5	-	TGCGCCAGCAGCCAAAGAGGGGGGGCCCAAGAGACCCAGTACTTC	CASSQRGGAQETQYF
TRBV20-1	few	TRBJ2-5	TRBD2	TGCAGTGCTGCTCGACTAGCGGGGGAAGAGACCCAGTACTTC	CSAARLAGEETQYF
TRBV11-2	-	TRBJ2-1	-	TGTGCCAGCAGCTTAGGCAGGGCCGGCTACAATGAGCAGTTCTTC	CASSLGRAGYNEQFF
TRBV4-3	-	TRBJ1-6	TRBD1	TGCGCCAGCAGGAGGGGGACAGGGAATTCACCCCTCCACTTT	CASRRGTGNSPLHF
TRBV5-4	-	TRBJ2-3	-	TGTGCCAGCAGCTTGGGCGGGGAGGTTGGCGGAAGCACAGATACGCAGTATTTT	CASSLGGEVGGSTDTQYF
TRBV20-1	few	TRBJ2-5	-	TGCAGTGCTAGAGATCCCTTAGGAGAGACCCAGTACTTC	CSARDPLGETQYF
TRBV9	few	TRBJ2-5	TRBD2	TGTGCCAGCAGCGGCACACCTAGCGGGGGACCTCAAGAGACCCAGTACTTC	CASSGTPSGGPQETQYF
TRBV6-5	few	TRBJ2-1	TRBD2	TGTGCCAGCAGGTCCGGCGGGGGTAACAATGAGCAGTTCTTC	CASRSGGGNNEQFF
TRBV5-1	-	TRBJ2-6	-	TGCGCCAGCAGCTTGAGTGGGGACGGGGCCAACGTCCTGACTTTC	CASSLSGDGANVLTF
TRBV10-3	many	TRBJ2-2	-	TGTGCCATCGAAAGCACCACGCGGGAGCTGTTTTTT	CAIESTTRELFF
TRBV9	many	TRBJ1-5	-	TGTGCCAGCAGCGTAGGCGCGGGGAATCAGCCCCAGCATTTT	CASSVGAGNQPQHF
TRBV15	-	TRBJ2-5	-	TGTGCCACCAGCAGAGAGAACAGCCAAGAGACCCAGTACTTC	CATSRENSQETQYF
TRBV4-3	few	TRBJ2-3	-	TGCGCCAGCAGCCAAGGGGCCGGGACCGCAGATACGCAGTATTTT	CASSQGAGTADTQYF
TRBV10-3	few	TRBJ2-5	TRBD1	TGTGCCATCAGTGAGAGGACAGGGATGGAAGAGACCCAGTACTTC	CAISERTGMEETQYF
TRBV7-2	-	TRBJ2-3	TRBD2	TGTGCCAGCAGCTTTTTGGGGGGGAGGGATACGCAGTATTTT	CASSFLGGRDTQYF
TRBV6-2/TRBV6-3	many	TRBJ2-1	TRBD2	TGTGCCAGCAGTTACGGGATAGCGGGGGTCGATGAGCAGTTCTTC	CASSYGIAGVDEQFF
TRBV2	-	TRBJ1-1	-	TGTGCCAGCAGTGGAGGGGACACTGAAGCTTTCTTT	CASSGGDTEAFF
TRBV5-1	many	TRBJ1-1	-	TGCGCCAGCAAGGGGGACCCAAACAAGAACACTGAAGCTTTCTTT	CASKGDPNKNTEAFF
TRBV12-3/TRBV12-4	many	TRBJ2-3	-	TGTGCCAGCAGCCAAGGGGGGGCGAGCACAGATACGCAGTATTTT	CASSQGGASTDTQYF
TRBV20-1	-	TRBJ2-5	TRBD2	TGCAGTGCAGCCGGACTAGCGGGGGCGATGTACCAAGAGACCCAGTACTTC	CSAAGLAGAMYQETQYF
TRBV5-4	-	TRBJ1-5	-	TGTGCCAGCAGCTTGAGCAGTCAGCCCCAGCATTTT	CASSLSSQPQHF
TRBV19	few	TRBJ2-7	-	TGTGCCAGTAGTATAGAGGGGACCTACGAGCAGTACTTC	CASSIEGTYEQYF
TRBV9	few	TRBJ2-2	-	TGTGCCAGCAGCCCCTGGATCACCGGGGAGCTGTTTTTT	CASSPWITGELFF
TRBV29-1	many	TRBJ1-1	-	TGCAGCGTTGAACGCTGGGGTAATGAAGCTTTCTTT	CSVERWGNEAFF
TRBV24-1	few	TRBJ2-3	-	TGTGCCACCAGTGACCTACCCATGGATACGCAGTATTTT	CATSDLPMDTQYF
TRBV10-3	few	TRBJ2-7	-	TGTGCCATCAGAGGGTATAGGGCGGGGTCCTACGAGCAGTACTTC	CAIRGYRAGSYEQYF
TRBV7-9	-	TRBJ1-2	-	TGTGCCAGCAGCCCCGTAATGGCCTATGGCTACACCTTC	CASSPVMAYGYTF
TRBV18	-	TRBJ2-1	TRBD2	TGTGCCAGCTCACCGCTAGCGGGGGGCCACCCCGAGCAGTTCTTC	CASSPLAGGHPEQFF
TRBV18	few	TRBJ1-1	-	TGTGCCAGCTCACCGTTTTCCGGGATCGTGGACACTGAAGCTTTCTTT	CASSPFSGIVDTEAFF
TRBV7-2	many	TRBJ2-4	-	TGTGCCAGCAGCCCGCACTCCGGGAATTCGGGCAAAAACATTCAGTACTTC	CASSPHSGNSGKNIQYF
TRBV12-3/TRBV12-4	many	TRBJ1-1	-	TGTGCCAGCGGCTTGTTTCTAACCTGGACTGAAGCTTTCTTT	CASGLFLTWTEAFF
TRBV7-2	many	TRBJ1-1	-	TGTGCCAGCAGCTTACGACTTTTGGGCGCTGAAGCTTTCTTT	CASSLRLLGAEAFF
TRBV4-3	-	TRBJ2-2	TRBD2	TGCGCCAGCAGCCAAGGGGGGACTAGCGCGAACACCGGGGAGCTGTTTTTT	CASSQGGTSANTGELFF
TRBV6-5	many	TRBJ1-2	-	TGTGCCAGCAGTTACTCAGGACAGCTTTATGGCTACACCTTC	CASSYSGQLYGYTF
TRBV6-4	many	TRBJ2-3	-	TGTGCCAGCAGCCGGACTAGCACAGATACGCAGTATTTT	CASSRTSTDTQYF
TRBV7-2	-	TRBJ2-4	TRBD2	TGTGCCAGCAGCTTAGTTTCTAGCGGGGGGGCCGAGGCCAAAAACATTCAGTACTTC	CASSLVSSGGAEAKNIQYF
TRBV12-3/TRBV12-4	many	TRBJ2-3	-	TGTGCCAGCAGCCTAAACGCCGCGGGCACAGATACGCAGTATTTT	CASSLNAAGTDTQYF
TRBV6-5	many	TRBJ2-1	TRBD2	TGTGCCAGCAGTTACACGACTAGCGGGGGGGATTCCAATGAGCAGTTCTTC	CASSYTTSGGDSNEQFF
TRBV29-1	few	TRBJ2-7	TRBD2	TGCAGCGCCCCAGGGACGGGGGGTGAGCAGTACTTC	CSAPGTGGEQYF
TRBV5-1	few	TRBJ1-1	-	TGCGCCAGCAGCGTCTACAGGGACACTGAAGCTTTCTTT	CASSVYRDTEAFF
TRBV21-1	few	TRBJ2-3	-	TGTGCCAGCAGCAACGGTGGGGGAGGAGATACGCAGTATTTT	CASSNGGGGDTQYF
TRBV7-2	few	TRBJ2-2	TRBD1	TGTGCCAGCAGCCTAGGAACCGGGACAGGGGCAATCGGGGAGCTGTTTTTT	CASSLGTGTGAIGELFF
TRBV5-1	many	TRBJ1-5	-	TGCGCCAGCAGCTTGGGGGCAGATTTGCAGCCCCAGCATTTT	CASSLGADLQPQHF
TRBV3-1	few	TRBJ1-2	-	TGTGCCAGCAGCCAAGATATCCGGGCTTGGACCTTC	CASSQDIRAWTF
TRBV11-2	few	TRBJ1-1	-	TGTGCCAGCAGCTTGCCAAGGGGCGTCCCCAGAGCTTTCTTT	CASSLPRGVPRAFF
TRBV28	many	TRBJ2-3	-	TGTGCCAGCAGTTTCGGGCGTCCGGACAGCCTGGGGCTCACAGATACGCAGTATTTT	CASSFGRPDSLGLTDTQYF